This T cell receptor beta chain derives from a study of OX40 agonist ivuxolimab in advanced cancers. Study-wide context: In this cohort, patients received ivuxolimab, an agonistic anti-OX40 (CD134) antibody.

Notes on this clone: Its antigen remains unknown.

The V gene lost 3 bases and the J gene lost 3 bases, with 6 bases spanning the gap. Per germline, CDR1 SGHTA and CDR2 FQGNSA. The CDR3 is 14 residues long. Using immunoSEQ multiplex PCR, the repertoire was profiled, and TCRdb retains in-frame clones only, with some absent. Found here are about 82,000 clones, about 91% of them singletons; the top ten hold approximately 2.5%. Study findings and constraints: Partial responders receiving 0.1-3.0 mg/kg showed among the lowest clonal expansion.

At baseline, cycle 4 day 1, and cycle 7 day 1, blood was sampled. The clonotype comes from an adult with an advanced solid tumor such as melanoma, head and neck, liver or kidney cancer. The input for sequencing was CD4+ or CD8+ T cells sorted from blood, taken in a trial of the OX40 agonist ivuxolimab. V is TRBV7-2 and J is TRBJ2-6; D is unresolved. CDR3 bases: TGTGCCAGCAGCTTCTTAGGTGGGGCCAACGTCCTGACTTTC. Its translation: CASSFLGGANVLTF.